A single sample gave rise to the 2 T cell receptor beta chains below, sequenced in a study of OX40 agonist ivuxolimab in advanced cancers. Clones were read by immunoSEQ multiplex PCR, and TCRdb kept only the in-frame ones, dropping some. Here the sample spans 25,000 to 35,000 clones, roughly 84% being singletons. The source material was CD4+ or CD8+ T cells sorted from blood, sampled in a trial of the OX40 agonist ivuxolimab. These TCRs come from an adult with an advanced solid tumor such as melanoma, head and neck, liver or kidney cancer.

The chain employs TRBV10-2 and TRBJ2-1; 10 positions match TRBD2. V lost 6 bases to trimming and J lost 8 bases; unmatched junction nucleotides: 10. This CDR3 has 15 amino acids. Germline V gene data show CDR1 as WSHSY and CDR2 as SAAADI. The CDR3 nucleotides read TGCGCCAGCAGGAGGGGACTAGCGACTTTCGATGAGCAGTTCTTC. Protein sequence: CASRRGLATFDEQFF.

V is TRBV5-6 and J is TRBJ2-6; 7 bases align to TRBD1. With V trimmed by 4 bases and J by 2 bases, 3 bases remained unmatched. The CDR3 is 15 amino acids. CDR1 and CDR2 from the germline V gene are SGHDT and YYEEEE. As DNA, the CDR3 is TGTGCCAGCAGCCCTGGGACAGCTGGGGCCAACGTCCTGACTTTC. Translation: CASSPGTAGANVLTF. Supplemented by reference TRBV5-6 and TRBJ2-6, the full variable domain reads DAGVTQSPTHLIKTRGQQVTLRCSPKSGHDTVSWYQQALGQGPQFIFQYYEEEERQRGNFPDRFSGHQFPNYSSELNVNALLLGDSALYLCASSPGTAGANVLTFGAGSRLTVL.